This T cell receptor (beta chain) stems from a study of blood T cell repertoires in COVID-19. Study as a whole: The study drew acute and convalescent COVID-19 samples from the United States, Italy and Spain. T cells, B-cell-depleted T cells, or PBMCs supplied cDNA or gDNA.

Method: immunoSEQ multiplex PCR; TCRdb's copy keeps in-frame clones and lacks some. The data show about 310,000 clones, 89% seen once. Participant-reported clinical history was the basis for cohort assignment. The CDR3 totals 20 residues. The germline V gene encodes CDR1 MGHRA and CDR2 YSYEKL. V lost 4 bases, J lost 2 bases, and 21 bases stayed unmatched. Specimen: PBMCs or T cells enriched from blood (not recorded which). The chain links TRBV4-1 to TRBJ2-5, with TRBD1 matching 8 bases. This sequence was found in a woman aged 40 to 50 who had recovered from COVID-19. This CDR3 reads CASSRTSPGGDMAKQETQYF. As DNA, the CDR3 is TGCGCCAGCAGCCGGACCTCCCCAGGGGGCGATATGGCCAAGCAAGAGACCCAGTACTTC.